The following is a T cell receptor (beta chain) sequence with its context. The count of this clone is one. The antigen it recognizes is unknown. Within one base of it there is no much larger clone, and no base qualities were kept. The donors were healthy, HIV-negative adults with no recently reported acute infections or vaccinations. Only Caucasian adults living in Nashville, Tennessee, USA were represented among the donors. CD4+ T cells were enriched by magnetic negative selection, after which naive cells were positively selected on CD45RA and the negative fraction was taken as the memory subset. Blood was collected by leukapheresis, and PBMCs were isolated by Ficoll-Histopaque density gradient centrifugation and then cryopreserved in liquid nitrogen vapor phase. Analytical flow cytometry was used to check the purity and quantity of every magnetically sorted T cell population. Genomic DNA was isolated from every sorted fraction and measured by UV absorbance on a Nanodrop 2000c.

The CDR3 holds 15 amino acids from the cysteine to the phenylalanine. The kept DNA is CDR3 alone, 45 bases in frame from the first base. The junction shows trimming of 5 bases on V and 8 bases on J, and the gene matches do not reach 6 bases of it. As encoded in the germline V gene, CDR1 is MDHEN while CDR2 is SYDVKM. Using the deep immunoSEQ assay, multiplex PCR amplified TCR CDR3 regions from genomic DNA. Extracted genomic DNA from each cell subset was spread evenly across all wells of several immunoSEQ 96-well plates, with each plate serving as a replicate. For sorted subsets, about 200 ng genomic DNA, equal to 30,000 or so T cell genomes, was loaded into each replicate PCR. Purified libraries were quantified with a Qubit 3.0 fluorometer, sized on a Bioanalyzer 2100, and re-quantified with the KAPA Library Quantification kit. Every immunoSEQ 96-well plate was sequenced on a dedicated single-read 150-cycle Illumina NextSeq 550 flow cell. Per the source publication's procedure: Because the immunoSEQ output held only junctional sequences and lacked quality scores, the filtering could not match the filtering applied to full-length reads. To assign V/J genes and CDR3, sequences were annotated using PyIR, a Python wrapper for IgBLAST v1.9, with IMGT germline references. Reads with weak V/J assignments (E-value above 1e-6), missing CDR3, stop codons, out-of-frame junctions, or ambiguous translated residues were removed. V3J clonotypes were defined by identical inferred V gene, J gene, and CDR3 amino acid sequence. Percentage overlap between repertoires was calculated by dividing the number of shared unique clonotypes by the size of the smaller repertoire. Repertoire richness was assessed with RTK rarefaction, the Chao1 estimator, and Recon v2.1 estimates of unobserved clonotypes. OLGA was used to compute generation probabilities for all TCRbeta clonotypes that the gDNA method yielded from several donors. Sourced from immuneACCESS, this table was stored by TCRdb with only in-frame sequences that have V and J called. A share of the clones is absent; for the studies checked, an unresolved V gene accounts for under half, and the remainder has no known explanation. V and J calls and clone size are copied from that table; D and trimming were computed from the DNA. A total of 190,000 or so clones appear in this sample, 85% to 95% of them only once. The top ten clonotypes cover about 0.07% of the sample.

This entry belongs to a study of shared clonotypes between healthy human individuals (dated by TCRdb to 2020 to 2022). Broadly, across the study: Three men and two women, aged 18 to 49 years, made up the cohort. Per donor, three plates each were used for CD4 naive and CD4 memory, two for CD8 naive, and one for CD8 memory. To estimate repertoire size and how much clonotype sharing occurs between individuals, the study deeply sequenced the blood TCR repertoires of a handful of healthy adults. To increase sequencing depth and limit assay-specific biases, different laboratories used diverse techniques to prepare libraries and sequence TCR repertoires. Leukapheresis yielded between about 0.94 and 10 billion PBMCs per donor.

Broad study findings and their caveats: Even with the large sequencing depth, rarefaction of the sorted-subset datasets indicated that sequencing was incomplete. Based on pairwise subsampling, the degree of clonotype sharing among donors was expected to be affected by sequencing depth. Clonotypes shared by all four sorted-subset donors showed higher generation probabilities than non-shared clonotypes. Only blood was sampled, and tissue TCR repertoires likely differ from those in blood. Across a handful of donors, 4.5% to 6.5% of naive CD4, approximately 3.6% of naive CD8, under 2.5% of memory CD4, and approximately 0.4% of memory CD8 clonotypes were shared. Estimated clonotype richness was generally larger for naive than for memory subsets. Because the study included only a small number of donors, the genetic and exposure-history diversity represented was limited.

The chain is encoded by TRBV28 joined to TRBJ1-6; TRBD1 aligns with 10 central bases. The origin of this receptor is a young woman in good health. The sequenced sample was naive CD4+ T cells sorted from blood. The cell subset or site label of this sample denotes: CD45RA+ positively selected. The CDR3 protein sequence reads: CASSAPGTGDSPLHF. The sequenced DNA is TGTGCCAGCAGTGCCCCCGGGACAGGGGATTCACCCCTCCACTTT.